The 24 T cell receptor beta chains reported below all come from one sample, sequenced in a study of T cells in women clearing cervical HPV infection. Assay used: immunoSEQ multiplex PCR; TCRdb lists only in-frame clones, some missing. Its table records about 36,000 clones. Sequencing was done on a sample of blood buffy coat. These TCRs come from a woman between 18 and 69 years old with a cervical HPV16 infection that either progressed to CIN3+ or cleared (not recorded which).

Remarks on this clone: Its ends do not fully match the called genes, so a read error is possible. Coverage ceases 3 residues before the CDR3 finishes, and the germline J gene fills in the end. The chain joins TRBV4-2 to TRBJ2-3; D is unclear. CDR1 is LGHNA and CDR2 is YNFKEQ in the germline V gene. This CDR3 contains 14 residues. The sequenced part of the CDR3 DNA is TGCGCCAGCAGCCCCCCGGGTAGCAAGGATACG. It translates to CASSPPGSKDT. The full CDR3 sequence reads CASSPPGSKDTQYF.

On this clone itself: The read terminates 3 residues before the CDR3 end, so the remaining end is supplied by the germline J gene. The V call is TRBV12-3 or TRBV12-4, the J call TRBJ2-5, with D hard to call. CDR3 length equals 15 residues. V was pared by 1 base and J by 7 bases, with 16 bases between. The CDR3 bases that were read are TGTGCCAGCAGTTTAGATCAGGCCAGCTACGGGACC. Protein: CASSLDQASYGT. The entire CDR3 protein is CASSLDQASYGTQYF.

Of note for this clone: Read coverage stops 3 residues before the CDR3 terminus; the germline J gene supplies the remainder. The genes are TRBV5-1 and TRBJ2-3; D gene ambiguous. The germline V gene has CDR1 SGHRS and CDR2 YFSETQ. V was clipped by 0 bases and J by 0 bases, with 8 bases between them. The CDR3 has 15 residues. Here the CDR3 reads CASSLDSPSTDTQYF. CDR3 bases read: TGCGCCAGCAGCTTGGACTCCCCTAGCACAGATACG. The full variable domain, with the rest looked up from reference TRBV5-1 and TRBJ2-3, is KAGVTQTPRYLIKTRGQQVTLSCSPISGHRSVSWYQQTPGQGLQFLFEYFSETQRNKGNFPGRFSGRQFSNSRSEMNVSTLELGDSALYLCASSLDSPSTDTQYFGPGTRLTVL.

Comments on this clone: The read finishes 3 residues shy of the CDR3 end, and the germline J gene is used to complete it. J is TRBJ1-2 and V is TRBV6-2 or TRBV6-3; D ambiguous. Germline-derived CDR1 and CDR2 are MNHEY and SVGEGT. This CDR3 comprises 13 residues. This chain's CDR3 is CASSPTVTLGYTF. The CDR3 bases that were read are TGTGCCAGCAGCCCAACAGTGACGTTAGGC.

Of note for this clone: The observed sequence ends 3 residues before the CDR3 terminus, with the missing tail filled in from the germline J gene. This chain uses TRBV18 with TRBJ2-1, with a possible D match to TRBD1 (6 bases). There are 19 residues in the CDR3. Germline V CDR1 and CDR2: KGHSH, LQKENI. Trimming left V 3 bases short and J 1 base short, with 22 bases between. The CDR3 bases that were read are TGTGCCAGCTCACCGCCCCGGGACACCGGAGCGAAGTCCTACAATGAG. Protein sequence: CASSPPRDTGAKSYNE. Given in full, the CDR3 is CASSPPRDTGAKSYNEQFF.

In regard to this clone: The read terminates 3 residues ahead of where the CDR3 ends, so the germline J gene completes it. The chain recombines TRBV5-1 with TRBJ2-1; 14 bases match TRBD2. The V gene's germline CDR1 is SGHRS and CDR2 YFSETQ. The CDR3 is 16 residues long. Trimming cost V 4 bases and J 6 bases; bases outside gene matches: 6. The CDR3 region is CASSPGTSGRGNEQFF. The covered CDR3 bases are TGCGCCAGCAGCCCCGGGACTAGCGGGAGAGGCAATGAG.

A note on this clone: The read stops 3 residues short of the end of the CDR3; the missing end is completed from the germline J gene. The chain employs TRBV20-1 and TRBJ2-7; D might be TRBD1 (6 bases). The CDR3 totals 13 residues. Trimming left V 2 bases short and J 0 bases short, with 8 bases between. Germline V CDR1 and CDR2: DFQATT, SNEGSKA (reference sequence). This CDR3 reads CSARRTVSYEQYF. The sequenced part of the CDR3 DNA is TGCAGTGCTAGACGGACAGTCTCCTACGAG.

As regards this clone: The read halts 3 residues ahead of the CDR3 end, with the missing end drawn from the germline J gene. The chain uses TRBV5-1 and TRBJ2-4, with D uncertain. CDR3 length: 14 amino acids. Deletions cut 5 bases from V and 1 base from J, with 10 bases between. Germline lookup yields CDR1 SGHRS and CDR2 YFSETQ. CDR3 DNA, as far as it was read: TGCGCCAGCAGTCCGCCCAGGGCCAAAAACATT. Encoded protein: CASSPPRAKNI. The whole CDR3 region reads CASSPPRAKNIQYF.

As to this clone: With the read ending 3 residues before the CDR3 end, the germline J gene is used to fill in that end. The J gene is TRBJ2-7, the V gene TRBV7-2, with D uncertain. The germline V and J ends were trimmed by 1 base and 5 bases, with 9 bases remaining between them. This CDR3 has 13 residues. In germline, CDR1 is SGHTA, CDR2 FQGNSA. CDR3 amino acids: CASSLVLGNEQYF. CDR3 DNA (partial): TGTGCCAGCAGCTTAGTGCTAGGCAACGAG.

In regard to this clone: The read stops 3 residues short of the end of the CDR3; the missing end is completed from the germline J gene. The V gene is TRBV20-1, the J gene TRBJ2-2; D unresolved. Germline loops: CDR1 DFQATT, CDR2 SNEGSKA (reference sequence). This CDR3 has 13 amino acids. Trimming shortened V by 5 bases and J by 4 bases, and 11 bases separated the two germline ends. The CDR3 sequence is CSAQTPTTGELFF. Partial CDR3 DNA: TGCAGTGCTCAAACCCCTACCACCGGGGAG.

Of note for this clone: The read falls 3 residues short of the CDR3 end, and the missing part is taken from the germline J gene. J is TRBJ2-7 and V is TRBV20-1, with 7 bases that match TRBD1. Trimming cost V 6 bases and J 5 bases; bases outside gene matches: 13. CDR1 is DFQATT and CDR2 is SNEGSKA in the germline V gene (reference sequence). The CDR3 covers 14 residues. CDR3 sequence reads: CSAGAPQGGNEQYF. The DNA read from the CDR3 is TGCAGTGCCGGTGCCCCCCAAGGGGGCAACGAG.

Comment on this clone: The CDR3 end is not reached by the read, which stops 3 residues before it; the germline J gene fills it in. The chain has TRBV7-9 and TRBJ2-4; 10 bases are shared with TRBD1. Germline V gene sequence: CDR1 SEHNR, CDR2 FQNEAQ (reference sequence). The ends lost 6 bases at V and 7 bases at J; junction bases unmatched: 3. The CDR3 length is 13 residues. CDR3 loop: CASRLDRGNIQYF. CDR3 DNA, as far as it was read: TGTGCCAGCAGACTGGACAGGGGGAACATT.

About this clone: The CDR3 end lies 3 residues beyond the end of the read and is filled in from the germline J gene. The chain links TRBV7-2 to TRBJ2-3; no firm D call. The CDR3 covers 17 residues. Trimming cost V 0 bases and J 5 bases, with 18 bases left between them. The germline V gene has CDR1 SGHTA and CDR2 FQGNSA. CDR3 region: CASSLARGTYNGDTQYF. The DNA read from the CDR3 is TGTGCCAGCAGCTTAGCCCGCGGTACCTACAATGGAGATACG.

As to this clone: Read data end 3 residues before the CDR3 end; the end is taken from the germline J gene. This sequence joins TRBV12-3 or TRBV12-4 and TRBJ2-2; 8 positions match TRBD1. V dropped 5 bases and J dropped 7; count of bases not matched to a gene: 6. The CDR3 covers 14 residues. The CDR3 protein is CASSPRQGFGELFF. The sequenced part of the CDR3 DNA is TGTGCCAGCAGTCCGAGACAGGGGTTCGGGGAG.

Regarding this clone: The read stops 3 residues short of the end of the CDR3; the missing end is completed from the germline J gene. The chain carries TRBV19 and TRBJ2-7; a possible D gene is TRBD1 (5 bases). The ends were cut back, 3 bases at V and 4 bases at J, with 13 bases in the middle. This CDR3 is 14 amino acids long. In germline, CDR1 is LNHDA, CDR2 SQIVND (reference sequence). The covered CDR3 bases are TGTGCCAGTAGTATCAGGGTACAGCGTTACGAG. Amino acid sequence: CASSIRVQRYE. In full, the CDR3 reads CASSIRVQRYEQYF.

In the case of this clone: The read terminates 3 residues before the CDR3 end, so the remaining end is supplied by the germline J gene. The chain employs TRBV5-4 and TRBJ2-3; 12 bases match TRBD2. Losses at the gene ends were 3 bases for V and 0 bases for J; bases not matched to a gene: 2. From germline, CDR1 is SGHNT and CDR2 YYREEE (reference sequence). The CDR3 has 16 residues. CDR3 DNA, as far as it was read: TGTGCCAGCAGCTCGACTAGCGGGGGTAGCACAGATACG. Its protein is CASSSTSGGSTDT. The CDR3 in its entirety is CASSSTSGGSTDTQYF.

In the case of this clone: Read coverage stops 3 residues before the CDR3 terminus; the germline J gene supplies the remainder. The chain has TRBV6-2 or TRBV6-3 and TRBJ2-3; 7 nucleotides line up with TRBD2. CDR3 length: 15 amino acids. Germline CDR1 and CDR2: MNHEY and SVGEGT. After removal of 5 bases from V and 6 bases from J, the junction contained 11 bases not matched to a gene. The CDR3 DNA, read in part, is TGTGCCAGCAGTACCAGCGGGATCCATACGGATACG. Protein product: CASSTSGIHTDT. The full CDR3 protein is CASSTSGIHTDTQYF.

On this clone itself: The read ends 3 residues early relative to the CDR3; the germline J gene fills the gap. V and J are TRBV13 and TRBJ1-1, with D tentatively TRBD1 (5 bases). Trimming shortened V by 5 bases and J by 0 bases, and 31 bases separated the two germline ends. Germline-derived CDR1 and CDR2 are PRHDT and FYEKMQ (reference sequence). The length of the CDR3 is 21 residues. CDR3 DNA (partial): TGTGCCAGCAGCAGCGGGCCGTCTCTCACCCTATCCCGGGGGATGAACACTGAA. Translation: CASSSGPSLTLSRGMNTE. The full CDR3 protein is CASSSGPSLTLSRGMNTEAFF.

Concerning this clone itself: The observed sequence ends 3 residues before the CDR3 terminus, with the missing tail filled in from the germline J gene. This chain links TRBV2 with TRBJ2-3, with D hard to call. CDR1 is SNHLY and CDR2 is FYNNEI in the germline V gene. The ends were cut back, 6 bases at V and 4 bases at J, with 20 bases in the middle. This CDR3 has 16 residues. The CDR3 sequence is CASSPSAASIPDTQYF. The sequenced CDR3 bases are TGTGCCAGCAGCCCCTCTGCGGCCTCCATCCCAGATACG.

With regard to this clone: The read halts 3 residues ahead of the CDR3 end, with the missing end drawn from the germline J gene. The chain joins TRBV20-1 to TRBJ1-1; 7 bases align to TRBD1. V was pared by 6 bases and J by 5 bases, with 12 bases of the junction left unmatched. The CDR3 length is 14 residues. Germline CDR1 reads DFQATT; CDR2 reads SNEGSKA (reference sequence). CDR3 DNA (partial): TGCAGTGCCCCCGACAGGGCTCGATCGACTGAA. This codes for CSAPDRARSTE. The entire CDR3 is CSAPDRARSTEAFF.

As for this clone: The read terminates 3 residues ahead of where the CDR3 ends, so the germline J gene completes it. This sequence joins TRBV6-4 and TRBJ2-3; TRBD2 matches 9 bases. Trimming removed 4 bases from V and 1 base from J; junction bases left unmatched: 0. This CDR3 comprises 14 residues. Germline V gene lookup returns CDR1 MRHNA and CDR2 SNTAGT. The CDR3 reads CASSGTSGTDTQYF. The covered CDR3 bases are TGTGCCAGCAGTGGGACTAGCGGCACAGATACG.

Comment on this clone: Coverage ceases 3 residues before the CDR3 finishes, and the germline J gene fills in the end. V and J are TRBV6-4 and TRBJ2-3; possible D gene TRBD1, 6 bases. Looked up from germline, CDR1 is MRHNA and CDR2 is SNTAGT. There are 13 residues in the CDR3. V was clipped by 6 bases and J by 4 bases, with 11 bases between them. The CDR3 protein is CASSEQGPDTQYF. The CDR3 DNA, read in part, is TGTGCCAGCAGCGAACAGGGCCCAGATACG.

Details on this clone: The CDR3 end lies 3 residues beyond the end of the read and is filled in from the germline J gene. The V gene is TRBV19, the J gene TRBJ2-6; unclear D gene. This CDR3 spans 15 amino acids. Germline assignment: CDR1 LNHDA and CDR2 SQIVND (reference sequence). The V gene lost 0 bases and the J gene lost 1 base, with 4 bases spanning the gap. The sequenced CDR3 bases are TGTGCCAGTAGTATAGACCCTTCTGGGGCCAACGTC. Protein product: CASSIDPSGANV. The complete CDR3 sequence is CASSIDPSGANVLTF.

Points on this clone: The DNA ends 3 residues before the CDR3 does, and the rest of the CDR3 is filled in from the germline J gene. The chain combines TRBV4-2 with TRBJ2-5, with TRBD2 matching 7 bases. This CDR3 contains 16 residues. Germline assignment: CDR1 LGHNA and CDR2 YNFKEQ. Germline trimming cut 0 bases from V and 5 bases from J; bases unmatched to any gene: 9. The DNA read from the CDR3 is TGTGCCAGCAGCCAAGAGGCTGGAGCGGGGTGGGAGACC. Amino acid sequence: CASSQEAGAGWET. The whole CDR3 protein reads CASSQEAGAGWETQYF.